This TCR beta chain is from a study of monozygotic twins with inflammatory bowel disease. Regarding the study as a whole: With others, IBD patients shared fewer clonotypes than healthy twins did, especially with disease activity. Discordant twins had repertoire similarity that did not differ from that of concordant twins, possibly from limited power.

TCRdb re-called the 5' RACE reads; every CDR3 protein appears as one record, without DNA. Its clone listing holds 400,000 or so distinct CDR3 sequences. Details on this clonotype: Its antigen is unidentified.

The CDR3 consists of 15 residues. Germline CDR1 is SGHNT and CDR2 is YYREEE (reference sequence). V is TRBV5-4 and J is TRBJ2-2; no DNA is available, so the TRBD2 call from TCRdb remains unchecked. Material: blood. The sequence was obtained from a human donor with ulcerative colitis or Crohn's disease, or a healthy co-twin of an affected twin (not recorded which). The CDR3 loop reads CASSRAGRDTGELFF.